This note documents a single T cell receptor (beta chain) sequence. The Seattle patients, enrolled during active infection, were followed longitudinally. The data originate from a study of blood T cell repertoires in COVID-19. Clones were read by immunoSEQ multiplex PCR, and TCRdb kept only the in-frame ones, dropping some. This table holds 250,000 or so clones, roughly 90% found once. The sequence was obtained from a woman between 55 and 75 years old with COVID-19, enrolled during active disease. What was sequenced was peripheral blood.

The CDR3: CSVIRQGDSTGELFF. The CDR3 DNA sequence: TGCAGCGTGATCCGACAGGGGGATTCCACCGGGGAGCTGTTTTTT. The chain employs TRBV29-1 and TRBJ2-2; 9 nucleotides match TRBD1. Germline CDR1 is SQVTM and CDR2 is ANQGSEA. Trimming removed 6 bases from V and 4 bases from J; junction bases left unmatched: 9. This CDR3 is built from 15 residues.